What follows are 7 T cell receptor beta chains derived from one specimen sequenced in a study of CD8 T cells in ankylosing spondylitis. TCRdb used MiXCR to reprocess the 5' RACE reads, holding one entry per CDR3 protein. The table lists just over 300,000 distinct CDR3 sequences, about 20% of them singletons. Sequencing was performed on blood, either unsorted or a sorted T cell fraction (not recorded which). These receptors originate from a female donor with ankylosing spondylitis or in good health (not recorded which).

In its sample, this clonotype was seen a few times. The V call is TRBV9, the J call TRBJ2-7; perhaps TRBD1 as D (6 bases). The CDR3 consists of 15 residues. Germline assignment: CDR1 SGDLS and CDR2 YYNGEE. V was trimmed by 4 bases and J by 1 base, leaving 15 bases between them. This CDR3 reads CASSPLGATSYEQYF. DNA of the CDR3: TGTGCCAGCAGCCCGTTGGGGGCTACTTCCTACGAGCAGTACTTC. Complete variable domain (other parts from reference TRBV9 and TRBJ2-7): DSGVTQTPKHLITATGQRVTLRCSPRSGDLSVYWYQQSLDQGLQFLIQYYNGEERAKGNILERFSAQQFPDLHSELNLSSLELGDSALYFCASSPLGATSYEQYFGPGTRLTVT.

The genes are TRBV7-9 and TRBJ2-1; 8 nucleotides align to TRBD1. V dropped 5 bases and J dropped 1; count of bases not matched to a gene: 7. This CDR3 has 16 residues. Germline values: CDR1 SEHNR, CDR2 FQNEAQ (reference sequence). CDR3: CASSPSRGQSYNEQFF. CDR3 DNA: TGTGCCAGCAGCCCCTCCAGGGGGCAATCCTACAATGAGCAGTTCTTC.

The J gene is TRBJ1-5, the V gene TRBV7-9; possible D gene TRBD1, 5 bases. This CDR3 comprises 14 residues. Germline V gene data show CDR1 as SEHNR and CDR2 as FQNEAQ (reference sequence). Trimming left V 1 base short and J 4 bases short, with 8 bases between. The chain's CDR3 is CASSLEAGNQPQHF. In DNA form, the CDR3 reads TGTGCCAGCAGCTTAGAAGCAGGGAATCAGCCCCAGCATTTT.

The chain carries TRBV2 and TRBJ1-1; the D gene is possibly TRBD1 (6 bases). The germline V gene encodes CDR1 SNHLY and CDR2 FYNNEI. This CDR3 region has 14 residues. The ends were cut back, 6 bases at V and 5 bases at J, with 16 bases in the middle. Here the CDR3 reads CASRNSRGWTEAFF. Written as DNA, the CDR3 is TGTGCCAGCAGAAATTCCAGGGGATGGACTGAAGCTTTCTTT.

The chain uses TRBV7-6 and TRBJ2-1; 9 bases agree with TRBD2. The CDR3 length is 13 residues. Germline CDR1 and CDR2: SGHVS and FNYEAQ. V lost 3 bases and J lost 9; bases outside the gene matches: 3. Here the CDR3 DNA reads TGTGCCAGCAGCTTCGGGACTAGCAGTGAGCAGTTCTTC. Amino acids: CASSFGTSSEQFF.

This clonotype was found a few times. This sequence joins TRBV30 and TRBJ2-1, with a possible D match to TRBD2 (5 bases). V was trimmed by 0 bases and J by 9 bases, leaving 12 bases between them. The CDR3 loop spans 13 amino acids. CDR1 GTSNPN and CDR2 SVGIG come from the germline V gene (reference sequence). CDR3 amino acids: CAWSVLVEGEQFF. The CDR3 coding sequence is TGTGCCTGGAGTGTACTGGTTGAGGGTGAGCAGTTCTTC.

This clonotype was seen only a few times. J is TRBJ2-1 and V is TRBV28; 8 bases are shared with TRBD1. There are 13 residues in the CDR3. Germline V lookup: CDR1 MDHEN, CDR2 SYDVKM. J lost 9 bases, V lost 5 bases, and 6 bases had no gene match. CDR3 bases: TGTGCCAGCAGTACCTGGACAGGGCCTGAGCAGTTCTTC. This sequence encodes CASSTWTGPEQFF.